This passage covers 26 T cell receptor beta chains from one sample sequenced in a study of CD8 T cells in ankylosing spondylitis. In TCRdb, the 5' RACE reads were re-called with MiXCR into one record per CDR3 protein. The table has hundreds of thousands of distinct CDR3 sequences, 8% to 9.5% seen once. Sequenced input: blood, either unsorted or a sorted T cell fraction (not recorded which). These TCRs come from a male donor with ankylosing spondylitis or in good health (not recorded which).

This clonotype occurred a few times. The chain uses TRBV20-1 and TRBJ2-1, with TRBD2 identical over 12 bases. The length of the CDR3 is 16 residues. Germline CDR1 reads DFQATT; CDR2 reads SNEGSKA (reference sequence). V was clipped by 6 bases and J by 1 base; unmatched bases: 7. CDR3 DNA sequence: TGCAGTGCCGTCCGGACTAGCGGGAAATCCTACAATGAGCAGTTCTTC. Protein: CSAVRTSGKSYNEQFF.

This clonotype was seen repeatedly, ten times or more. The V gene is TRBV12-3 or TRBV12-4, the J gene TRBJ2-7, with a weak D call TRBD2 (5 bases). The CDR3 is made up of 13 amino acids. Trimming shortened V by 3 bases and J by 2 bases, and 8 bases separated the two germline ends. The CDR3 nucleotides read TGTGCCAGCAGTTTGAGGGCACCCTACGAGCAGTACTTC. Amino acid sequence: CASSLRAPYEQYF.

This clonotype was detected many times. The CDR3 protein is CSARAGQEGTDTQYF. The CDR3 DNA reads TGCAGTGCTAGAGCAGGACAGGAGGGCACAGATACGCAGTATTTT. The chain has TRBV20-1 and TRBJ2-3; 7 nucleotides match TRBD1. The V segment lost 1 base and the J segment 1 base; nucleotides outside the gene matches: 5. This CDR3 comprises 15 residues. Germline V gene lookup returns CDR1 DFQATT and CDR2 SNEGSKA (reference sequence).

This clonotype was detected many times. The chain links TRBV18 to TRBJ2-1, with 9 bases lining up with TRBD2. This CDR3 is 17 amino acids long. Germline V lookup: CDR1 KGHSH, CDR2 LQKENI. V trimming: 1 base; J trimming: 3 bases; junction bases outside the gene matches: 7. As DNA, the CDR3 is TGTGCCAGCTCACCACTTACCGCTAGCGGGGACTACAATGAGCAGTTCTTC. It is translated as CASSPLTASGDYNEQFF.

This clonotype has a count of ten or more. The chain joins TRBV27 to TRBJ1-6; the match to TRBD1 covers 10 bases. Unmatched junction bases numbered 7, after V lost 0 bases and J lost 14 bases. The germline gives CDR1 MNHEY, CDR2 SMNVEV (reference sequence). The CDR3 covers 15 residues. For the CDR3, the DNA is TGTGCCAGCAGTTTATCTGACAGGGGGCTAAGGACCCTCCACTTT. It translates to CASSLSDRGLRTLHF.

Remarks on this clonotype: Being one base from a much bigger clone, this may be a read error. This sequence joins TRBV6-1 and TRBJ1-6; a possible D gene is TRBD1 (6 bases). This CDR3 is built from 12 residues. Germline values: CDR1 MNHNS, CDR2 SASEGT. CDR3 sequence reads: CATGGESSPLPF. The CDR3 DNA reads TGTGCCACCGGGGGCGAGAGTTCACCCCTCCCCTTT.

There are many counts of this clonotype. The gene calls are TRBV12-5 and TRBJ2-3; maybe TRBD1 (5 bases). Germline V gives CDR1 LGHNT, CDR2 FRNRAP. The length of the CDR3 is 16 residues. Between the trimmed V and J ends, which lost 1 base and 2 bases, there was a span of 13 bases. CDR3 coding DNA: TGTGCTAGTGGTTTGGCCCAAGGGGCGATCACAGATACGCAGTATTTT. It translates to CASGLAQGAITDTQYF.

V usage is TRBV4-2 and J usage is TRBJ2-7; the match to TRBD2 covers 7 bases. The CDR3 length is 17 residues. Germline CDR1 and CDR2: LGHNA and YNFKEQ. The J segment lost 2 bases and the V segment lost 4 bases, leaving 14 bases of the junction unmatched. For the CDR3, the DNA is TGTGCCAGCAGCCCCGGGTGGGGCGGGAGTACAACCTACGAGCAGTACTTC. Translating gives CASSPGWGGSTTYEQYF.

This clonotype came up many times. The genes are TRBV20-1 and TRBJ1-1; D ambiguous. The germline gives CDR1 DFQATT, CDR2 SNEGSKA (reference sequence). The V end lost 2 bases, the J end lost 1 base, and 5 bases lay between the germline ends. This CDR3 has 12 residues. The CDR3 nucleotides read TGCAGTGCTAGACCCGGGAACACTGAAGCTTTCTTT. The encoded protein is CSARPGNTEAFF.

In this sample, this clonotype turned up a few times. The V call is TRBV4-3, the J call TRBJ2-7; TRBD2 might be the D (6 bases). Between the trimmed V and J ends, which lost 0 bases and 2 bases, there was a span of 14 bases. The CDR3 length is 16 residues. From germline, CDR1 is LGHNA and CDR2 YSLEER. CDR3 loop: CASSQDDERAPYEQYF. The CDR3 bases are TGCGCCAGCAGCCAAGACGATGAGCGGGCCCCCTACGAGCAGTACTTC.

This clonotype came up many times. The CDR3 DNA follows: TGTGCCAGCAGATCAGTAGGCCAGCTTAGCTCCTACGAGCAGTACTTC. Amino acids: CASRSVGQLSSYEQYF. The V gene is TRBV6-1, the J gene TRBJ2-7; D is undetermined. Germline CDR1 and CDR2: MNHNS and SASEGT. CDR3 length: 16 amino acids. V was clipped by 6 bases and J by 0 bases, with 18 bases between them.

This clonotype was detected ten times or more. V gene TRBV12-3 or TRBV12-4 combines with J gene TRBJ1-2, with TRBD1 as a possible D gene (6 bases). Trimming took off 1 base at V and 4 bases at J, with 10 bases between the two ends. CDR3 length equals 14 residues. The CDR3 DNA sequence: TGTGCCAGCAGTTTAGTGGGGGACATCTATGGCTACACCTTC. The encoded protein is CASSLVGDIYGYTF.

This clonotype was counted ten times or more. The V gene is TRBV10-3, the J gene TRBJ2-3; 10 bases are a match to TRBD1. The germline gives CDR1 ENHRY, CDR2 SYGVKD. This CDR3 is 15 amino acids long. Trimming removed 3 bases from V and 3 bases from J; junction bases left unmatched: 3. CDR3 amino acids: CAISEWDRGTDTQYF. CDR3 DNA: TGTGCCATCAGTGAATGGGACAGGGGAACAGATACGCAGTATTTT.

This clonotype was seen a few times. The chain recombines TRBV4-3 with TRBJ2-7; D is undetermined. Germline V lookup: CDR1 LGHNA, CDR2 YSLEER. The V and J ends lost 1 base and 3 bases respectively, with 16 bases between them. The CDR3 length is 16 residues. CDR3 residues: CASSQVWAETGYEQYF. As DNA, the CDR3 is TGCGCCAGCAGCCAAGTTTGGGCGGAGACGGGCTACGAGCAGTACTTC.

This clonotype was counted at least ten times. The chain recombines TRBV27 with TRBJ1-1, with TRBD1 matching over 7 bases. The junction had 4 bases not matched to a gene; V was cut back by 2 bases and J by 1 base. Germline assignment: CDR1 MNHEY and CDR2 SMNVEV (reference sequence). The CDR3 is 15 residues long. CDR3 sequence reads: CASSLRAGGNTEAFF. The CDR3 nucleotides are TGTGCCAGCAGTTTAAGGGCAGGGGGGAACACTGAAGCTTTCTTT.

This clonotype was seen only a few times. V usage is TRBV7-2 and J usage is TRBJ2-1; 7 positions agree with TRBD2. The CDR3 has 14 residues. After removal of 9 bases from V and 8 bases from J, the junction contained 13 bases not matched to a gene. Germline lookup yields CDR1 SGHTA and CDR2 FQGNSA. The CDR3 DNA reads TGTGCCAGTAAGCGGGACCTTTCTGGCGATGAGCAGTTCTTC. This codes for CASKRDLSGDEQFF.

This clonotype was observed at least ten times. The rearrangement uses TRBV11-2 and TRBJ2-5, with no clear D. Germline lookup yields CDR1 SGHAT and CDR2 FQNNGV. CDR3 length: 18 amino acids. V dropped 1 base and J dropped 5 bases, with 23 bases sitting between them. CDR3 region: CASSLVFMGRTMGETQYF. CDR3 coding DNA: TGTGCCAGCAGCTTAGTTTTTATGGGCCGGACGATGGGCGAGACCCAGTACTTC.

The CDR3 reads CASSSYQGGSEKLFF. CDR3 sequence (DNA): TGTGCCAGCTCGTCGTATCAGGGCGGTAGTGAAAAACTGTTTTTT. This sequence joins TRBV18 and TRBJ1-4, with a weak D call TRBD1 (5 bases). This CDR3 has 15 amino acids. Germline V gene sequence: CDR1 KGHSH, CDR2 LQKENI. Trimming cost V 6 bases and J 7 bases, with 18 bases left between them.

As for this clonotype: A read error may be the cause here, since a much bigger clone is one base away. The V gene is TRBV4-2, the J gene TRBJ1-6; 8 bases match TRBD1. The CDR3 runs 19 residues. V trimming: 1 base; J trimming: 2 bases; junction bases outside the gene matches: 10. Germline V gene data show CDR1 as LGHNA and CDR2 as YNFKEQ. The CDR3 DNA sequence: TGTGCCAGCAGCCAAGGGGACAGGAGGTCGGTTGCCTATAATTCACCCCTCCACTTT. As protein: CASSQGDRRSVAYNSPLHF.

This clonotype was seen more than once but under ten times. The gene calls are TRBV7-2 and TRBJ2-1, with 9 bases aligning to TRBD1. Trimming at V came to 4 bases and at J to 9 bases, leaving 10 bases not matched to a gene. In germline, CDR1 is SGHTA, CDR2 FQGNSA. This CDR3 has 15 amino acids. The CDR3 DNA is TGTGCCAGCAGCTCCGACGGGACAGGGTCGGGTGAGCAGTTCTTC. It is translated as CASSSDGTGSGEQFF.

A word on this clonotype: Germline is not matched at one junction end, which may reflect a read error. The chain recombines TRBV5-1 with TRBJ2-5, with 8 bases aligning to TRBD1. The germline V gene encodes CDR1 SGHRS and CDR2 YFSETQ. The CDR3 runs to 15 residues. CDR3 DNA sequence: TGCGCCAGCAGCCGGATGGGACAGGCGCAAGAGCCCCAGTACTTC. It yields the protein CASSRMGQAQEPQYF.

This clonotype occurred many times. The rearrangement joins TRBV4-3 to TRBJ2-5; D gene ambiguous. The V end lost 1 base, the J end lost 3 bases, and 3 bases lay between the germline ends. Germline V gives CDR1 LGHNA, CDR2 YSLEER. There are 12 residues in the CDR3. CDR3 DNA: TGCGCCAGCAGCCAAGGGAAAGAGACCCAGTACTTC. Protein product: CASSQGKETQYF.

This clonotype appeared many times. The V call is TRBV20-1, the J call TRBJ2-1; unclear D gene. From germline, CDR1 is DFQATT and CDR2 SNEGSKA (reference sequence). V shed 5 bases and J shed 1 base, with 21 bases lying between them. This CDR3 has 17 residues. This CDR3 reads CSAPRASPGMSYNEQFF. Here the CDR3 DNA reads TGCAGTGCTCCCCGGGCCTCGCCCGGCATGTCCTACAATGAGCAGTTCTTC.

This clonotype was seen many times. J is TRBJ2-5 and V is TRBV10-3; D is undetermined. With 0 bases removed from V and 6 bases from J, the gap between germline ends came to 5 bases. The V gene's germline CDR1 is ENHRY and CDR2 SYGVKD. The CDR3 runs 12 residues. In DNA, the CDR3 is TGTGCCATCAGTGAGTCCTTAAAGACCCAGTACTTC. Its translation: CAISESLKTQYF.

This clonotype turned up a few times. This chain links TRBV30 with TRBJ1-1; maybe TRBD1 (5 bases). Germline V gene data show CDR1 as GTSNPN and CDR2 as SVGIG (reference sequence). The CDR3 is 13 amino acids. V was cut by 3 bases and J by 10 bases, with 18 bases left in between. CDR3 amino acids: CAWRGVPRVGAFF. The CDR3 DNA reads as TGTGCCTGGAGGGGGGTCCCGCGGGTAGGAGCTTTCTTT. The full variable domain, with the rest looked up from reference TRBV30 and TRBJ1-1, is SQTIHQWPATLVQPVGSPLSLECTVEGTSNPNLYWYRQAAGRGLQLLFYSVGIGQISSEVPQNLSASRPQDRQFILSSKKLLLSDSGFYLCAWRGVPRVGAFFGQGTRLTVV.

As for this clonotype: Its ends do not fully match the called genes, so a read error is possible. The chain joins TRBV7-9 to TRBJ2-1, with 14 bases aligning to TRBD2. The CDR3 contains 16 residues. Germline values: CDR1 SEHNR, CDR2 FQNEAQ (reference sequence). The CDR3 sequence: CAISPGLAGGYNEQFF. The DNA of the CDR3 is TGTGCCATCAGCCCCGGACTAGCGGGAGGCTACAATGAGCAGTTCTTC. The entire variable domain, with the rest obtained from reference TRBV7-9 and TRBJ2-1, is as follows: DTGVSQNPRHKITKRGQNVTFRCDPISEHNRLYWYRQTLGQGPEFLTYFQNEAQLEKSRLLSDRFSAERPKGSFSTLEIQRTEQGDSAMYLCAISPGLAGGYNEQFFGPGTRLTVL.